This T cell receptor (beta chain) was sequenced for a study of shared clonotypes between healthy human individuals. Splitting the CD4+ cells yielded a CD45RA+ naive subset and a CD45RA-negative memory subset. Whole-study results and caveats: About 5% of naive CD4 clonotypes were shared across a handful of donors. Non-shared clonotypes showed lower generation probabilities than clonotypes common to all four donors.

This table comes from immunoSEQ multiplex PCR, and its TCRdb copy is limited to in-frame clones, with some not included. The sample has millions of clones, over 85% seen once. Germline V gene lookup returns CDR1 SGHAT and CDR2 FQNNGV. Trimming left V 1 base short and J 4 bases short, with 13 bases between. This CDR3 is 15 amino acids long. In regard to this clone: What it recognizes is unknown.

Sequenced: naive CD4+ T cells sorted from blood. As for subset: CD45RA+ positively selected. The chain recombines TRBV11-2 with TRBJ1-1; no firm D call. This clonotype was obtained from a man aged 18 to 29 in good health. Here the CDR3 DNA reads TGTGCCAGCAGCTTAGGAGGCAGCCTCCGCACTGAAGCTTTCTTT. Translating gives CASSLGGSLRTEAFF. Looking up the rest from reference TRBV11-2 and TRBJ1-1 gives the full variable domain: EAGVAQSPRYKIIEKRQSVAFWCNPISGHATLYWYQQILGQGPKLLIQFQNNGVVDDSQLPKDRFSAERLKGVDSTLKIQPAKLEDSAVYLCASSLGGSLRTEAFFGQGTRLTVV.